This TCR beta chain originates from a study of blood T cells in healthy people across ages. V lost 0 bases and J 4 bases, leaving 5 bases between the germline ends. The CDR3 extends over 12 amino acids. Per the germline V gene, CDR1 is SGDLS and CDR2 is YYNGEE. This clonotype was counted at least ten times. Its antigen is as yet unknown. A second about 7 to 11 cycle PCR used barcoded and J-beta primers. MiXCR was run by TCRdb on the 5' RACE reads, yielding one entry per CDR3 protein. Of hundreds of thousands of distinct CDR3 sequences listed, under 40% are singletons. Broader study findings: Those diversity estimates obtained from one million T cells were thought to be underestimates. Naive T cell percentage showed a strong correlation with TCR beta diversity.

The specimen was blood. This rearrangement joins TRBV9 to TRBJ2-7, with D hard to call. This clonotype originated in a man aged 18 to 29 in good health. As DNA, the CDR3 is TGTGCCAGCAGCGTAGATGGGTACGAGCAGTACTTC. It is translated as CASSVDGYEQYF.